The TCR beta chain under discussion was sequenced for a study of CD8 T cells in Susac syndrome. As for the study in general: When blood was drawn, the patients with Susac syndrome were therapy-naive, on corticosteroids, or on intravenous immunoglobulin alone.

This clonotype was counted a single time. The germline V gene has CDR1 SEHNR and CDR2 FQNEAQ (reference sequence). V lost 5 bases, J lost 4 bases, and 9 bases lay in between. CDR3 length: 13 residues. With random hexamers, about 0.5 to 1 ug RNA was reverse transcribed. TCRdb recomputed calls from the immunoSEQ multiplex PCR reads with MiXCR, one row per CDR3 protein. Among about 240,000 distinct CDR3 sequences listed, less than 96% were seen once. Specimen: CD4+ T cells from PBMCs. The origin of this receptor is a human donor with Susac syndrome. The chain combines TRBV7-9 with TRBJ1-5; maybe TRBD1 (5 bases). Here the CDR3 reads CASSAEGNQPQHF. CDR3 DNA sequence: TGTGCCAGCAGCGCCGAGGGGAATCAGCCCCAGCATTTT.